These 5 T cell receptor beta chains came from one sample sequenced in a study of blood T cell repertoires in COVID-19. Only in-frame clones appear in the TCRdb table, and some are missing; sequencing was by immunoSEQ multiplex PCR. The table records about 280,000 clones, 70% to 90% of them present only once. The specimen sequenced was PBMCs or T cells enriched from blood (not recorded which). These receptors were collected from a woman aged 40 to 50 who had recovered from COVID-19.

This clone was detected only once. The chain joins TRBV7-9 to TRBJ2-2; 8 bases map to TRBD2. Germline-derived CDR1 and CDR2 are SEHNR and FQNEAQ (reference sequence). The CDR3 is 16 amino acids. The V segment lost 4 bases and the J segment 4 bases; nucleotides outside the gene matches: 8. The CDR3 loop is CASSSPGTRTTGELFF. The CDR3 DNA reads TGTGCCAGCAGCTCTCCCGGGACTAGAACCACCGGGGAGCTGTTTTTT.

The chain combines TRBV11-3 with TRBJ2-1; 9 bases map to TRBD1. The trim removed 6 bases at V and 5 bases at J, leaving 5 bases unmatched. Germline assignment: CDR1 SGHNT and CDR2 YENEEA. CDR3 length: 14 residues. DNA for the CDR3: TGTGCCAGCAGTCCCGGGACAGGGAACAATGAGCAGTTCTTC. Translating gives CASSPGTGNNEQFF.

The chain combines TRBV7-2 with TRBJ2-3; D is unclear. Trimming took 7 bases from V and 6 from J, leaving 11 bases between them. CDR1 and CDR2 (germline): SGHTA, FQGNSA. This CDR3 region has 12 residues. The CDR3 DNA is TGTGCCAGCACCCTCCCCGTGGATACGCAGTATTTT. This translates into CASTLPVDTQYF.

This clone was seen a single time. This rearrangement joins TRBV27 to TRBJ2-5; the match to TRBD2 covers 12 bases. Unmatched junction bases numbered 10, after V lost 6 bases and J lost 2 bases. CDR1 and CDR2 from the germline V gene are MNHEY and SMNVEV (reference sequence). CDR3 size: 17 residues. As DNA, the CDR3 is TGTGCCAGCAGACTAGCGGGAGGATGGGGGGCGCAAGAGACCCAGTACTTC. Its translation is CASRLAGGWGAQETQYF.

The CDR3 nucleotides are TGTGCCACCAGCCATCAGGGAGATACGCAGTATTTT. Residues: CATSHQGDTQYF. This chain uses TRBV15 with TRBJ2-3, with D perhaps matching TRBD1 (5 bases). The CDR3 length is 12 residues. Trimming took off 5 bases at V and 5 bases at J, with 8 bases between the two ends. The germline gives CDR1 LNHNV, CDR2 YYDKDF (reference sequence).